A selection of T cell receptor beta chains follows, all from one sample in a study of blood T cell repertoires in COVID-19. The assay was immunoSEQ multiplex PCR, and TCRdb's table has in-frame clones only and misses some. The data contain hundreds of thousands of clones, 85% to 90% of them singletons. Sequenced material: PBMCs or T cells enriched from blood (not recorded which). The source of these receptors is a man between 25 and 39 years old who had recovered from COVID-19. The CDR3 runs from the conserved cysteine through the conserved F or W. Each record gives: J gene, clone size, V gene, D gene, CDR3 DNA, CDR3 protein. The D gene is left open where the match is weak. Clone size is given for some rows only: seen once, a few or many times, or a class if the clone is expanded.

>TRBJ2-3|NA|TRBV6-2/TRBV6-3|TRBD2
TGTGCCAGCAGTGCGGGCCTAACCGGGAGGGCAGATACGCAGTATTTT
CASSAGLTGRADTQYF
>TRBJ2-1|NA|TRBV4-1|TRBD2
TGCGCCAGCAGCCAATTGGGACTAGCGGCCTACAATGAGCAGTTCTTC
CASSQLGLAAYNEQFF
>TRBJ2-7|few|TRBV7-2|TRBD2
TGTGCCAGCAGCACGAGGACTAGAGAGTACGAGCAGTACTTC
CASSTRTREYEQYF
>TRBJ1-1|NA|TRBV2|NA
TGTGCCAGCACCCTGGACAGCCGTGGTAACACTGAAGCTTTCTTT
CASTLDSRGNTEAFF
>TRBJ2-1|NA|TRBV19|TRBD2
TGTGCCAGTAGTATCGGCGGGAGTACACTCAATGAGCAGTTCTTC
CASSIGGSTLNEQFF
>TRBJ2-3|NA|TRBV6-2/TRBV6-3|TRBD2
TGTGCCAGCAGCCGGGGGGGGCCGGGCACAGATACGCAGTATTTT
CASSRGGPGTDTQYF
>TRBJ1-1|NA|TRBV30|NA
TGTGCCTGGAGTCCATACATCGGGGGTCGGGCTGAAGCTTTCTTT
CAWSPYIGGRAEAFF
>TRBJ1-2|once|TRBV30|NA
TGTGCCTGGAGTGTACCAGGCGGGGGGCGTAATGGCTACACCTTC
CAWSVPGGGRNGYTF
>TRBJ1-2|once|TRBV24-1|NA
TGTGCCACCAGTGACAGGAATAACTATGGCTACACCTTC
CATSDRNNYGYTF
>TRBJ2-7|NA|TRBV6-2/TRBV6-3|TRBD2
TGTGCCAGCAGTTTCGGACTAGCGGGGCCTCCTAGGGAGCAGTACTTC
CASSFGLAGPPREQYF
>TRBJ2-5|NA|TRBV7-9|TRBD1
TGTGCCAGCAGCGTAGGTGGCCCAATCAGGGGGCAAGAGACCCAGTACTTC
CASSVGGPIRGQETQYF
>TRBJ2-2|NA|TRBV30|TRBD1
TGTGCCTGGCGGGACAGGTTCACGACCGCGAACACCGGGGAGCTGTTTTTT
CAWRDRFTTANTGELFF
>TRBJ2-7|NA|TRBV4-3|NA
TGCGCCAGCAGCCAAGATAGGTCAGGGGTCGAGCAGTACTTC
CASSQDRSGVEQYF
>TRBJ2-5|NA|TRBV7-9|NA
TGTGCCAGCGATCACACAGAAGAAGAGACCCAGTACTTC
CASDHTEEETQYF
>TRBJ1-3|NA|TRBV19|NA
TGTGCCAGTAGTCTTTACAAATCCTCTGGAAACACCATATATTTT
CASSLYKSSGNTIYF
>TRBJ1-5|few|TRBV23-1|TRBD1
TGCGCCAGCAGTCAACCGGGACAGGGTGAAATCTGGCATTTT
CASSQPGQGEIWHF
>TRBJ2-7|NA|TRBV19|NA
TGTGCCACCGCGCGGGGCCACAAGGACGAGCAGTACTTC
CATARGHKDEQYF
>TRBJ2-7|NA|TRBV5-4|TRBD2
TGTGCCAGCAGCTTGGGGACTAGCGGGGGGATAACCTCCTACGAGCAGTACTTC
CASSLGTSGGITSYEQYF
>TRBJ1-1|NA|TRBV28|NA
TGTGCCAGCAGACCGGGACAGAACACTGAAGCTTTCTTT
CASRPGQNTEAFF
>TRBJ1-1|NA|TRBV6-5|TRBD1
TGTGCCAGCCTACGGGACAGTTACACTGAAGCTTTCTTT
CASLRDSYTEAFF
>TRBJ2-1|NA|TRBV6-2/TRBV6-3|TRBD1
TGTGCCAGCAGTCCCCGGACAGGGCAACTAGAGGAGCAGTTCTTC
CASSPRTGQLEEQFF
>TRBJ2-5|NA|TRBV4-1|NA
TGCGCCAGCAGGGGGGCGGGACAGCCGACCCAGTACTTC
CASRGAGQPTQYF
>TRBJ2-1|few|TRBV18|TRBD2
TGTGCCAGCTCACCCCCCGGGGCGGGGGGGCTTAATGAGCAGTTCTTC
CASSPPGAGGLNEQFF
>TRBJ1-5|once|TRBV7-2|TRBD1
TGTGCCAGCAGCCTCACAGGGGGCCGTAGCAATCAGCCCCAGCATTTT
CASSLTGGRSNQPQHF
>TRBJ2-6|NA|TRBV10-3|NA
TGTGCCATCAGTGGTAGCTCTGGGGCCAACGTCCTGACTTTC
CAISGSSGANVLTF
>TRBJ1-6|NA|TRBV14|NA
TGTGCCAGCAGCCAAGACGACAGCTATAATTCACCCCTCCACTTT
CASSQDDSYNSPLHF
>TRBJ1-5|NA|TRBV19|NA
TGTGCCAGTAGTATAGAGAACAGGGCGTATCAGCCCCAGCATTTT
CASSIENRAYQPQHF
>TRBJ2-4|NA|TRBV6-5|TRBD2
TGTGCCAGCAGTTACACCGCGGGAGCCGTAAAAAACATTCAGTACTTC
CASSYTAGAVKNIQYF
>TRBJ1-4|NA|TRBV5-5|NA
TGTGCCAGCAGCTTGGCCCCAGGTCCTACCTCTAATGAAAAACTGTTTTTT
CASSLAPGPTSNEKLFF
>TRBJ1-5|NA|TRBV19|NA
TGTGCCAGTACGGGACACGACCCCAATCAGCCCCAGCATTTT
CASTGHDPNQPQHF
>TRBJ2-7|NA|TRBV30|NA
TGTGCCTGGAGTGGGAGCTACGAGCAGTACTTC
CAWSGSYEQYF
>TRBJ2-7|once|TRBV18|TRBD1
TGTGCCAGCTCACTCGGAAGCACGACAGGGGCCTCCTACGAGCAGTACTTC
CASSLGSTTGASYEQYF
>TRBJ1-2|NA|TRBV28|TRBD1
TGTGCCAGCACCCTAGGGACAGCTTCATCCCATGGCTACACCTTC
CASTLGTASSHGYTF
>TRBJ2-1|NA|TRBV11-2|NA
TGTGCCAGCAGCTTAGATCGAGTATACAATGAGCAGTTCTTC
CASSLDRVYNEQFF
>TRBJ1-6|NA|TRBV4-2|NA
TGTGCCAGCAGCCGGGAGATTAATTCACCCCTCCACTTT
CASSREINSPLHF
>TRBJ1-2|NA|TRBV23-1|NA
TGCGCCAGCAGTCAGAGGGAAAATGGCTACACCTTC
CASSQRENGYTF
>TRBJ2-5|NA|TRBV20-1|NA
TGCAGTGCTCCCCGGTCAGAGACCCAGTACTTC
CSAPRSETQYF
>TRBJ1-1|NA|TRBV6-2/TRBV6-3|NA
TGTGCCAGCAGTTACCCTCTGGGTTCCAGGAGCAGGGCCTACATGAACACTGAAGCTTTCTTT
CASSYPLGSRSRAYMNTEAFF
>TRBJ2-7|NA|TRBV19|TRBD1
TGTGCCAGTAGTACCTCCGAGACAGGGCGCTACGAGCAGTACTTC
CASSTSETGRYEQYF
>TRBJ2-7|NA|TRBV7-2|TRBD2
TGTGCCAGCAGCCCGCGGACTAGCGGTGCCTACGAGCAGTACTTC
CASSPRTSGAYEQYF
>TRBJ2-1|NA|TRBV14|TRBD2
TGTGCCAGCAGCCAACTAGCGGGAGAGTACAATGAGCAGTTCTTC
CASSQLAGEYNEQFF
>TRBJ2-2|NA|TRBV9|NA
TGTGCCAGCAGCACACGACAGATGGGCGGGGAGCTGTTTTTT
CASSTRQMGGELFF
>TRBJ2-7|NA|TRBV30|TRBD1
TGTGCCTTTTGGGACAGGAGCACCTACGAGCAGTACTTC
CAFWDRSTYEQYF
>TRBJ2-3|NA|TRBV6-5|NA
TGTGCCAGCAGCCCGGACTACCTTACCGGAGATACGCAGTATTTT
CASSPDYLTGDTQYF
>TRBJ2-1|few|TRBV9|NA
TGTGCCAGCAGCCCCGTAGCAAGCTCCTACAATGAGCAGTTCTTC
CASSPVASSYNEQFF
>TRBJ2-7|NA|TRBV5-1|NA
TGCGCCAGCCAACCTGACAGCTCCTACGAGCAGTACTTC
CASQPDSSYEQYF
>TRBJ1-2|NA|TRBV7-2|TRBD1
TGTGCCAGCACCTGGGACAGGGTTTTGGATGGCTACACCTTC
CASTWDRVLDGYTF
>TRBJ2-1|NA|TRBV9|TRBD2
TGTGCCAGCAGCGTAAGCGGGAGCTCCTACAATGAGCAGTTCTTC
CASSVSGSSYNEQFF
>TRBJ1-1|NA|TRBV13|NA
TGTGCCAGCAGCTCCCGCGAACCAGGGAAGAACACTGAAGCTTTCTTT
CASSSREPGKNTEAFF
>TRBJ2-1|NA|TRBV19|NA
TGTGCCAGTACCGATTCGTCTGGCGGGAAGATCAATGAGCAGTTCTTC
CASTDSSGGKINEQFF
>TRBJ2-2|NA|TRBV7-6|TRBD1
TGTGCCAGCAGCGTAACCGGTACAGGGGAAACCACCGGGGAGCTGTTTTTT
CASSVTGTGETTGELFF
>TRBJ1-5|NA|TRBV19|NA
TGTGCCAGTAGTCCACTGGGAGAGCCCCAGCATTTT
CASSPLGEPQHF
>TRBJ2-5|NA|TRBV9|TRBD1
TGTGCCAGCAGCGATCGGACAGGGGGAGTGTTAGAGACCCAGTACTTC
CASSDRTGGVLETQYF